The 14 T cell receptor beta chains presented below share a single source sample, sequenced in a study of blood T cell repertoires in COVID-19. Assay: immunoSEQ multiplex PCR; the TCRdb copy retains only in-frame clones and omits some. The table lists 25,000 to 30,000 clones, about two thirds of them singletons. The sample was peripheral blood. The receptors come from a boy aged 2 to 10 with active or convalescent COVID-19.

This clone was counted once. This chain uses TRBV4-1 with TRBJ2-6; D may be TRBD2 (7 bases). The germline gives CDR1 MGHRA, CDR2 YSYEKL. The CDR3 is made up of 12 amino acids. Trimming cost V 4 bases and J 18 bases, with 16 bases left between them. Written as DNA, the CDR3 is TGCGCCAGCAGCCCGCCCGGGGGGACAACGACTTTC. It codes for CASSPPGGTTTF.

This clone appeared a single time. The chain combines TRBV2 with TRBJ2-5, with 12 bases matching TRBD2. V lost 4 bases and J lost 7; bases outside the gene matches: 25. The CDR3 spans 21 residues. The germline CDR1 and CDR2 sequences are SNHLY and FYNNEI. In DNA form, the CDR3 reads TGTGCCAGCAGTGTGAACCCCGTCGGTAGTTCTAGCGGGGGGGCCCGGGGGACCCAGTACTTC. This translates into CASSVNPVGSSSGGARGTQYF.

The table lists this clone with a count of one. This chain links TRBV15 with TRBJ1-6; a weak D match, TRBD1 (6 bases). V was clipped by 1 base and J by 3 bases, with 7 bases between them. CDR1 and CDR2 from the germline V gene are LNHNV and YYDKDF (reference sequence). The CDR3 sequence is 15 residues long. The CDR3 region is CATSRATGYNSPLHF. The CDR3, as DNA: TGTGCCACCAGCAGAGCGACAGGCTATAATTCACCCCTCCACTTT.

The chain couples TRBV28 to TRBJ2-7; D is ambiguous. The germline CDR1 and CDR2 sequences are MDHEN and SYDVKM. The CDR3 is 11 residues long. V was cut by 9 bases and J by 6 bases, with 12 bases left in between. The DNA of the CDR3 is TGTGCCAGGCGAGGTCCCTGCGAGCAGTACTTC. Its translation is CARRGPCEQYF.

The gene calls are TRBV24-1 and TRBJ2-3; D is perhaps TRBD2 (7 bases). Germline V CDR1 and CDR2: KGHDR, SFDVKD. The CDR3 extends over 18 amino acids. Trimming shortened V by 5 bases and J by 7 bases, and 27 bases separated the two germline ends. Written as DNA, the CDR3 is TGTGCCACCAGTGCGGGGGGAGTAACAGGGCGCACCGGCTATACGCAGTATTTT. As protein: CATSAGGVTGRTGYTQYF.

The chain joins TRBV7-6 to TRBJ2-6; no clear D gene. The V gene lost 4 bases and the J gene lost 1 base, with 5 bases spanning the gap. The CDR3 runs to 14 residues. CDR1 and CDR2 from the germline V gene are SGHVS and FNYEAQ. The CDR3, as DNA: TGTGCCAGCAGCTCTTTTTCTGGGGCCAACGTCCTGACTTTC. It codes for CASSSFSGANVLTF.

The gene calls are TRBV18 and TRBJ2-7, with 7 bases fitting TRBD1. The CDR3 consists of 13 residues. The V segment lost 6 bases and the J segment 3 bases; nucleotides outside the gene matches: 5. Germline CDR1 is KGHSH and CDR2 is LQKENI. The CDR3 bases are TGTGCCAGCTCTCGTGGACAGGACTACGAGCAGTACGTC. It specifies CASSRGQDYEQYV.

J is TRBJ2-7 and V is TRBV28, with D possibly matching TRBD1 (6 bases). Germline assignment: CDR1 MDHEN and CDR2 SYDVKM. The V end was cut by 4 bases, the J end by 1 base, with 11 bases between. There are 14 residues in the CDR3. In DNA, the CDR3 is TGTGCCAGCAGTTCCCCGCAGGGGTCCTACGAGCAGTACTTC. Protein sequence: CASSSPQGSYEQYF.

This clone came up many times. The chain joins TRBV6-6 to TRBJ1-6; D is perhaps TRBD1 (6 bases). Trimming took off 5 bases at V and 5 bases at J, with 16 bases between the two ends. The CDR3 runs to 16 residues. CDR1 and CDR2 (germline): MNHNY, SVGAGI (reference sequence). Here the CDR3 DNA reads TGTGCCAGCAGTCGATACGGACAGCCCGATAATTCACCCCTCCACTTT. Translated, it gives CASSRYGQPDNSPLHF.

The CDR3 reads CASSLITRRGPQHF. The CDR3 DNA sequence: TGTGCCAGCAGTTTAATAACGAGACGAGGGCCCCAGCATTTT. The V and J genes are TRBV28 and TRBJ1-5, with D unresolved. Looked up from germline, CDR1 is MDHEN and CDR2 is SYDVKM. The V gene lost 2 bases and the J gene lost 9 bases, with 14 bases spanning the gap. The CDR3 sequence is 14 residues long.

The table lists this clone with a count of one. The rearrangement uses TRBV7-9 and TRBJ2-7; D is perhaps TRBD1 (5 bases). CDR3 length: 13 residues. V lost 4 bases and J lost 3, with 10 bases in between. In germline, CDR1 is SEHNR, CDR2 FQNEAQ (reference sequence). The CDR3 coding sequence is TGTGCCAGCAGCTCGACAGCTTTCTACGAGCAGTACTTC. This encodes CASSSTAFYEQYF.

The V gene is TRBV7-9, the J gene TRBJ1-1; D is uncertain. Germline CDR1 SEHNR, CDR2 FQNEAQ (reference sequence). CDR3 length: 13 residues. The ends were cut back, 3 bases at V and 4 bases at J, with 9 bases in the middle. The CDR3 protein is CASSFEGGTEAFF. DNA for the CDR3: TGTGCCAGCAGCTTTGAGGGAGGCACTGAAGCTTTCTTT.

A note on this clone: The same CDR3 arises from other DNA sequences in this sample as well. This sequence joins TRBV5-6 and TRBJ1-3, with D unclear. V gave up 4 bases and J gave up 1 base, with 3 bases separating them. The germline V gene has CDR1 SGHDT and CDR2 YYEEEE. The length of the CDR3 is 12 residues. CDR3 DNA: TGTGCCAGCAGCCGTTCTGGAAACACCATATATTTT. Its translation: CASSRSGNTIYF.

This clone was counted between two and nine times. The rearrangement links TRBV28 to TRBJ1-4; 7 bases fit TRBD1. With V trimmed by 4 bases and J by 8 bases, 7 bases remained unmatched. CDR1 is MDHEN, CDR2 SYDVKM, per germline. The CDR3 covers 14 residues. In DNA form, the CDR3 reads TGTGCCAGCAGTTCGCCCGACAGGGAAGAAAAACTGTTTTTT. Its translation is CASSSPDREEKLFF.